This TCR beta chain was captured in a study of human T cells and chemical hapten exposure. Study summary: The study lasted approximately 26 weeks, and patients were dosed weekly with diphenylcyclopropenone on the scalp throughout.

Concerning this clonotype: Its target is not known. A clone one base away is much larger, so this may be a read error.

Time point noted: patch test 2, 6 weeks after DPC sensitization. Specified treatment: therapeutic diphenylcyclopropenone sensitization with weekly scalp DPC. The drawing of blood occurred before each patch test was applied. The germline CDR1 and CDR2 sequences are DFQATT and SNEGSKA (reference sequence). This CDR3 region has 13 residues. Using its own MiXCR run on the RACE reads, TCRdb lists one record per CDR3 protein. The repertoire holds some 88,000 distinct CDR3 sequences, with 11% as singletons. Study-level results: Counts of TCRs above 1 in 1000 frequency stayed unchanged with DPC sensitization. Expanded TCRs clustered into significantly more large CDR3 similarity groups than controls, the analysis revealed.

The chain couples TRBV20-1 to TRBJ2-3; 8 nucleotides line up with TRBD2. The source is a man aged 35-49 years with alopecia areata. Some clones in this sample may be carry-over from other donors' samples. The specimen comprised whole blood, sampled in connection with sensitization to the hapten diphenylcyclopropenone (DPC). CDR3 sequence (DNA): TGCAGTGCTAGCTGGGGAGCGGGAGATACGCGGTATTTT. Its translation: CSASWGAGDTRYF.